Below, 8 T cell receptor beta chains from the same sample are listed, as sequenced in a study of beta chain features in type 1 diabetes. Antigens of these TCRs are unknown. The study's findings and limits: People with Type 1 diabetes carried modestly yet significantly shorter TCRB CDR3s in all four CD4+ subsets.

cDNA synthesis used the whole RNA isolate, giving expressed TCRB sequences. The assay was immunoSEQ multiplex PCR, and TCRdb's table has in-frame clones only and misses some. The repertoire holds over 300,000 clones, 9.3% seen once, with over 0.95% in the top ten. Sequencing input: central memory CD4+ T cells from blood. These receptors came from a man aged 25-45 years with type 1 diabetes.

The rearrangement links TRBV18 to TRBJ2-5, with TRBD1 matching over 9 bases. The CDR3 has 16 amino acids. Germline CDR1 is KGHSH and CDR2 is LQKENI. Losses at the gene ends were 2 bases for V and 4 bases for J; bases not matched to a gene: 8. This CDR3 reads CASSPLLQGAGETQYF. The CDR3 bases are TGTGCCAGCTCACCATTGCTACAGGGGGCAGGAGAGACCCAGTACTTC.

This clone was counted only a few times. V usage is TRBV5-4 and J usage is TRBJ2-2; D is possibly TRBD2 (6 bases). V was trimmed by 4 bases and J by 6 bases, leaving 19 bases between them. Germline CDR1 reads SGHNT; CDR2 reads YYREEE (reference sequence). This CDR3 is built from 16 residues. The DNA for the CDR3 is TGTGCCAGCAGCACTACCAGACTAGGTTCCGCCGGGGAGCTGTTTTTT. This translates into CASSTTRLGSAGELFF.

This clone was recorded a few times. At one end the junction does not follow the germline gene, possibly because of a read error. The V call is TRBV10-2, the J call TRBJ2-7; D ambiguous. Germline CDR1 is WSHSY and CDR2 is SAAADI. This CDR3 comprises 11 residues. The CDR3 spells CAISEVNEQYF. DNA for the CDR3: TGTGCCATCAGTGAAGTTAACGAGCAGTACTTC.

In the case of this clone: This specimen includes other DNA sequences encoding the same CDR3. The CDR3 DNA is TGTGCCAGCAGTTACTCGGGCAGAGCTAGCACAGATACGCAGTATTTT. Amino acids: CASSYSGRASTDTQYF. This rearrangement joins TRBV6-5 to TRBJ2-3; D call uncertain. Trimming removed 0 bases from V and 0 bases from J, with 10 bases in between. Per the germline V gene, CDR1 is MNHEY and CDR2 is SVGAGI. The CDR3 has 16 residues.

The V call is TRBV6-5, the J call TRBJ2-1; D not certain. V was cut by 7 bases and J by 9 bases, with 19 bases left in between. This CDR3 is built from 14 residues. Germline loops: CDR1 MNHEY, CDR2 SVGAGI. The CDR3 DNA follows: TGTGCCAGCAAGCCGCTTGATTCGGGTTCTGAGCAGTTCTTC. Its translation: CASKPLDSGSEQFF.

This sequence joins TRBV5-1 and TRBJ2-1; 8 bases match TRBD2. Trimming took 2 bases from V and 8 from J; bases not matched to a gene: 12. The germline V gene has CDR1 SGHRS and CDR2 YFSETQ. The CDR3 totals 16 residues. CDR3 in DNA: TGCGCCAGCAGCTTCGGTTCTGCGGGGGGCCTGGATGAGCAGTTCTTC. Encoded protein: CASSFGSAGGLDEQFF. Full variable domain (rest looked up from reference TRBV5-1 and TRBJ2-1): KAGVTQTPRYLIKTRGQQVTLSCSPISGHRSVSWYQQTPGQGLQFLFEYFSETQRNKGNFPGRFSGRQFSNSRSEMNVSTLELGDSALYLCASSFGSAGGLDEQFFGPGTRLTVL.

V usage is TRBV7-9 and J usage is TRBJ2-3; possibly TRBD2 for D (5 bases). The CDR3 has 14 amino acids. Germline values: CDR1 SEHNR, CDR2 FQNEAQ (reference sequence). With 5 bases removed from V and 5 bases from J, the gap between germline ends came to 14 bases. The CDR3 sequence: CASSVNGAGDTQYF. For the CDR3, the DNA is TGTGCCAGCAGCGTCAACGGTGCGGGAGATACGCAGTATTTT.

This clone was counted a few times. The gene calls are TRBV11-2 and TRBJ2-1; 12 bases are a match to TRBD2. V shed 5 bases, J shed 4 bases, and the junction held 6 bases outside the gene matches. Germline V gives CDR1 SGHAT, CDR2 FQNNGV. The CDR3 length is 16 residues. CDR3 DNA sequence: TGTGCCAGCAGCCCGGGGACTAGCGGGCTTTACAATGAGCAGTTCTTC. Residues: CASSPGTSGLYNEQFF. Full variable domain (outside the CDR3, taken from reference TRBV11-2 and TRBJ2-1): EAGVAQSPRYKIIEKRQSVAFWCNPISGHATLYWYQQILGQGPKLLIQFQNNGVVDDSQLPKDRFSAERLKGVDSTLKIQPAKLEDSAVYLCASSPGTSGLYNEQFFGPGTRLTVL.